These T cell receptor beta chains were read from a single sample in a study of CD8 T cells in Susac syndrome. TCRdb itself ran the immunoSEQ multiplex PCR reads through MiXCR, one entry per CDR3 protein. This sample has approximately 100,000 distinct CDR3 sequences, with around 93% found just once. The sample was CD8+ T cells from PBMCs. All receptors derive from a human donor in good health. The CDR3 runs from the conserved cysteine through the conserved F or W.

cdr3_aa: CASSLFPSNEQFF
j_call: TRBJ2-1
v_call: TRBV7-3

cdr3_aa: CASSSGLAGDNEQFF
j_call: TRBJ2-1
v_call: TRBV5-1

cdr3_aa: CASSQQLSEVGTDTQYF
j_call: TRBJ2-3
v_call: TRBV3-1

cdr3_aa: CASSLPLFEEQYF
j_call: TRBJ2-7
v_call: TRBV7-2

cdr3_aa: CSAWTANTGELFF
j_call: TRBJ2-2
v_call: TRBV20-1

cdr3_aa: CAISLTPDRSYEQYF
j_call: TRBJ2-7
v_call: TRBV10-3

cdr3_aa: CSVAKGLNQPQHF
j_call: TRBJ1-5
v_call: TRBV29-1

cdr3_aa: CATSRGFGTGELFF
j_call: TRBJ2-2
v_call: TRBV15

cdr3_aa: CASSQDRGGNSPLHF
j_call: TRBJ1-6
v_call: TRBV3-1

cdr3_aa: CASSPGTVNTEAFF
j_call: TRBJ1-1
v_call: TRBV7-3

cdr3_aa: CASSQGSRQGAQGYTF
j_call: TRBJ1-2
v_call: TRBV23-1

cdr3_aa: CASSWASEQYF
j_call: TRBJ2-7
v_call: TRBV7-8

cdr3_aa: CASSYGQGNQPQHF
j_call: TRBJ1-5
v_call: TRBV6-6

cdr3_aa: CASSLAEGNYGYTF
j_call: TRBJ1-2
v_call: TRBV7-2

cdr3_aa: CATSDPASGNEQFF
j_call: TRBJ2-1
v_call: TRBV24-1

cdr3_aa: CASSLEFSYEQYF
j_call: TRBJ2-7
v_call: TRBV7-2

cdr3_aa: CSAFTRGATNEKLFF
j_call: TRBJ1-4
v_call: TRBV20-1

cdr3_aa: CASSHPDSAYEQYF
j_call: TRBJ2-7
v_call: TRBV7-9

cdr3_aa: CASSSFRRGEQYF
j_call: TRBJ2-7
v_call: TRBV12-3/TRBV12-4

cdr3_aa: CASSPGGRATNEKLFF
j_call: TRBJ1-4
v_call: TRBV5-4

cdr3_aa: CASSHTDGYNEQFF
j_call: TRBJ2-1
v_call: TRBV3-1

cdr3_aa: CASSYSQRGGQDTQYF
j_call: TRBJ2-3
v_call: TRBV6-2/TRBV6-3

cdr3_aa: CASSEGRIGGPADTQYF
j_call: TRBJ2-3
v_call: TRBV9

cdr3_aa: CASSLVTGRNEQYF
j_call: TRBJ2-7
v_call: TRBV11-2